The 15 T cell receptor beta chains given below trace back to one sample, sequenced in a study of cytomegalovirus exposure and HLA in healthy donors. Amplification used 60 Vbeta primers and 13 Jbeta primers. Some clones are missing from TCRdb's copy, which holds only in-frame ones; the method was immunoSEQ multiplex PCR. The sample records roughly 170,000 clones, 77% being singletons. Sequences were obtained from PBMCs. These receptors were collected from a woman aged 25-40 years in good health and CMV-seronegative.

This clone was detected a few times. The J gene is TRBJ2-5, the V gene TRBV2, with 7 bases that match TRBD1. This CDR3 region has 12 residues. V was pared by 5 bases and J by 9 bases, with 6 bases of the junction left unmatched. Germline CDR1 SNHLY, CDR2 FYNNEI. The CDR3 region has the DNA TGTGCCAGCAGTCGACAGGGTTGGGCCCAGTACTTC. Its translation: CASSRQGWAQYF.

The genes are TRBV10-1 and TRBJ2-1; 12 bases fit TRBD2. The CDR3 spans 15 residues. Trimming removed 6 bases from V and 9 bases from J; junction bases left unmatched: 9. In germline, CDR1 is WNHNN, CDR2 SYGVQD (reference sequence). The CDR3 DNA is TGCGCCAGCAGCCCTAGCGGGGGGGCCTTTGTTGAGCAGTTCTTC. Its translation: CASSPSGGAFVEQFF.

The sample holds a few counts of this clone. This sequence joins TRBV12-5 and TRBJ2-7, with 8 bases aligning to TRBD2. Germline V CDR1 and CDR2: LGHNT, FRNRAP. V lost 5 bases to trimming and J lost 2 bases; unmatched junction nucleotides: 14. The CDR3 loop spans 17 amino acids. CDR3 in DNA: TGTGCTAGTGGTCCCGGACCCGGGGGGGCAGGACCCTACGAGCAGTACTTC. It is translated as CASGPGPGGAGPYEQYF.

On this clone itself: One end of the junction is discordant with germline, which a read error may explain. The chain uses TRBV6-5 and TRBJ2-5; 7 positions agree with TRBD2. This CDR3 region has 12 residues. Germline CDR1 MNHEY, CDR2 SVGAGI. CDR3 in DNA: TGTGCCAGCAGCCCCCCGGGGGAGGGGCCCCACTTC. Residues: CASSPPGEGPHF.

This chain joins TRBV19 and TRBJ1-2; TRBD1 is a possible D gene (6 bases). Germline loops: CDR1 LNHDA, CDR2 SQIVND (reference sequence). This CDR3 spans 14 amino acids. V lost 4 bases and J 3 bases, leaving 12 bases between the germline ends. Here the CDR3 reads CASSKDRNHYGYTF. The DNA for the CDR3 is TGTGCCAGTAGTAAAGACAGGAACCACTATGGCTACACCTTC. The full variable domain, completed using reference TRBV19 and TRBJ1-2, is DGGITQSPKYLFRKEGQNVTLSCEQNLNHDAMYWYRQDPGQGLRLIYYSQIVNDFQKGDIAEGYSVSREKKESFPLTVTSAQKNPTAFYLCASSKDRNHYGYTFGSGTRLTVV.

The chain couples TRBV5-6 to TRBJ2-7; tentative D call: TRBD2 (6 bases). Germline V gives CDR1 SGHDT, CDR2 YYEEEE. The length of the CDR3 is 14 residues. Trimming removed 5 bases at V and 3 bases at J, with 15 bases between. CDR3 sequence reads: CASSSPGLIYEQYF. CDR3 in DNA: TGTGCCAGCAGTAGTCCGGGACTTATCTACGAGCAGTACTTC.

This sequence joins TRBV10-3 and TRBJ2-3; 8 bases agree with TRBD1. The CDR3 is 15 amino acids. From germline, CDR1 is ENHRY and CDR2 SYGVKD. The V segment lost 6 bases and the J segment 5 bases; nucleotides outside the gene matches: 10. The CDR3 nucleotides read TGTGCCATCAGGAACGACAGGGGAGTAGGAGATACGCAGTATTTT. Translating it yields CAIRNDRGVGDTQYF.

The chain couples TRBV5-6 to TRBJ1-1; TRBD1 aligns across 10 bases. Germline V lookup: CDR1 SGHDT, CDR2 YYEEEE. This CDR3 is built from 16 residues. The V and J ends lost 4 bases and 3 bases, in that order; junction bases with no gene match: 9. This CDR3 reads CASSLDRGQEHTEAFF. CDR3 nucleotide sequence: TGTGCCAGCAGCCTAGACAGGGGGCAAGAACACACTGAAGCTTTCTTT.

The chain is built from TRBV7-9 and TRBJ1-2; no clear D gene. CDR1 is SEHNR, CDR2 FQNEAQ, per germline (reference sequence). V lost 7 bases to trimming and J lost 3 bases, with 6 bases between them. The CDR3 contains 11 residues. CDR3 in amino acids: CASTPDYGYTF. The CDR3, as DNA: TGTGCCAGCACCCCTGACTATGGCTACACCTTC.

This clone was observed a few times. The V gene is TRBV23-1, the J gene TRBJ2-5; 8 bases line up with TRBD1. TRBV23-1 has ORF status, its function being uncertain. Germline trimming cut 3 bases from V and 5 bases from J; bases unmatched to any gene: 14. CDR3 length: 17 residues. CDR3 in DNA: TGCGCCAGCAGTCAGCCCCACCCCGACAGGGGATGGGAGACCCAGTACTTC. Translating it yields CASSQPHPDRGWETQYF.

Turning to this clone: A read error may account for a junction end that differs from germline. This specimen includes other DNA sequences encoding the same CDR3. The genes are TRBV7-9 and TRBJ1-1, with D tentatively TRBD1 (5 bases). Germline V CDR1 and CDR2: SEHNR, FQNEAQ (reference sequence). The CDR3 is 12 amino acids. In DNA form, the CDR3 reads TGTTCCAGCAGCTTGGGGGGCACTGAAGCTTTCTTT. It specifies CSSSLGGTEAFF.

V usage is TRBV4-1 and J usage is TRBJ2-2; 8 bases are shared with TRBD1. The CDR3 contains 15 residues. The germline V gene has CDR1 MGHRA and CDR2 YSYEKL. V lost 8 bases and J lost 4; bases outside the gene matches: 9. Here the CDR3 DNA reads TGCGCCAGCCGACTGGGACAGGCCGGCACCGGGGAGCTGTTTTTT. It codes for CASRLGQAGTGELFF.

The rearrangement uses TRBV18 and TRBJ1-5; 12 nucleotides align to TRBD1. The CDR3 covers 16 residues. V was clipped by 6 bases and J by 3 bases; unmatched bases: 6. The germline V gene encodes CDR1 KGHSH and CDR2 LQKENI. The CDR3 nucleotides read TGTGCCAGCTCTCTTGGGACAGGGGGCACCAATCAGCCCCAGCATTTT. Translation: CASSLGTGGTNQPQHF.

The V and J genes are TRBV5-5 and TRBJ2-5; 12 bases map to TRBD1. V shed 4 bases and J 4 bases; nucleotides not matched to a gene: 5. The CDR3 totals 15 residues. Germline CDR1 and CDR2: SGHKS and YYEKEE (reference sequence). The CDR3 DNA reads TGTGCCAGCAGCGCAGGGACAGGGGGCTCAGAGACCCAGTACTTC. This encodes CASSAGTGGSETQYF.

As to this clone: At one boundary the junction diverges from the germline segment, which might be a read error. As DNA, the CDR3 is TGTACCAGCAGCCAAGGGGACAGGGGGGGAGATTACCAAGAGACCCAGTACTTC. It yields the protein CTSSQGDRGGDYQETQYF. V gene TRBV14 combines with J gene TRBJ2-5; 11 nucleotides line up with TRBD1. The CDR3 is made up of 18 amino acids. CDR1 is SGHDN, CDR2 FVKESK, per germline.